This TCR beta chain was profiled in a study of CD8 T cells in ankylosing spondylitis. About this clonotype: Its antigen is undetermined.

Generation of TCR beta libraries employed quantitative 5'-RACE incorporating molecular barcodes. TCRdb passed the 5' RACE reads through MiXCR, listing each CDR3 protein once. The data show around 770,000 distinct CDR3 sequences, about 20% seen once. Germline CDR1 and CDR2: LNHDA and SQIVND (reference sequence). Trimming took 5 bases from V and 1 from J, leaving 11 bases between them. The CDR3 sequence is 14 residues long. Notes on the study in general: It appeared that ankylosing spondylitis blood was characterized by a TCR beta motif of several highly homologous variants. The authors found the disease-linked clones to be CD8+ and relatively rare in peripheral blood. The clones that were linked to disease were reported to be significantly enriched in matched synovial fluid samples from ankylosing spondylitis patients. Past studies reported some motif variants in reactive arthritis synovial fluid and blood.

The sequenced sample was blood, either unsorted or a sorted T cell fraction (not recorded which). This sequence was found in a male donor with ankylosing spondylitis. The chain couples TRBV19 to TRBJ1-2; D gene uncertain. CDR3 residues: CASSAQADNYGYTF. For the CDR3, the DNA is TGTGCCAGTAGTGCCCAGGCCGATAACTATGGCTACACCTTC.